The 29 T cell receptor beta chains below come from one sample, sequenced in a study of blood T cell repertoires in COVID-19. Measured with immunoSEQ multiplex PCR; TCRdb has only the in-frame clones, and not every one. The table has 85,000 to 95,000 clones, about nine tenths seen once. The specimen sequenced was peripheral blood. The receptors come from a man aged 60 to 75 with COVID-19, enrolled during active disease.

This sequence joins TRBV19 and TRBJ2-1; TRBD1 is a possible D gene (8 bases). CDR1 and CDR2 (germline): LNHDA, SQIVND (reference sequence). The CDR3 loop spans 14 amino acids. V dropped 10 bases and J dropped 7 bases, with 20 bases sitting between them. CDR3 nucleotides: TGTGCCACCAGGGGGCGGGAGAGGGAAAATGAGCAGTTCTTC. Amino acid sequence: CATRGRERENEQFF.

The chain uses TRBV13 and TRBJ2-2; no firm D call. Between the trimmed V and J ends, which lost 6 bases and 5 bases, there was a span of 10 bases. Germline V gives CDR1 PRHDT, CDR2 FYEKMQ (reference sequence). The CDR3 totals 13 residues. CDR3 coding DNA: TGTGCCAGCAGGGAAGCAGGTACCGGGGAGCTGTTTTTT. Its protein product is CASREAGTGELFF.

DNA of the CDR3: TGTGCCAGCAGTCCCGGGATTGGCGATGAGCAGTTCTTC. This codes for CASSPGIGDEQFF. The gene calls are TRBV2 and TRBJ2-1; a possible D gene is TRBD2 (5 bases). Germline V CDR1 and CDR2: SNHLY, FYNNEI. The CDR3 has 13 residues. Trimming cost V 5 bases and J 8 bases, with 13 bases left between them. The complete variable domain, with remaining parts taken from reference TRBV2 and TRBJ2-1, reads EPEVTQTPSHQVTQMGQEVILRCVPISNHLYFYWYRQILGQKVEFLVSFYNNEISEKSEIFDDQFSVERPDGSNFTLKIRSTKLEDSAMYFCASSPGIGDEQFFGPGTRLTVL.

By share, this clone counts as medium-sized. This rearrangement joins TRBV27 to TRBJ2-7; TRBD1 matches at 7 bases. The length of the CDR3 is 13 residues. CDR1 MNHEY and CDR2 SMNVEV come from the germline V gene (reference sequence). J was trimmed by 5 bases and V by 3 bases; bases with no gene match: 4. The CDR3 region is CASSFPGTDEQYF. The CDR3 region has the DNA TGTGCCAGCAGTTTCCCCGGGACAGACGAGCAGTACTTC.

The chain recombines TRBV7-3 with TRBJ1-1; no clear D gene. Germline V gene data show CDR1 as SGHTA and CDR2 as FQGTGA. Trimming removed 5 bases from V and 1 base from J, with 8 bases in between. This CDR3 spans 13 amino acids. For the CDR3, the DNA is TGTGCCAGCAGCCCTACCGGGAACACTGAAGCTTTCTTT. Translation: CASSPTGNTEAFF. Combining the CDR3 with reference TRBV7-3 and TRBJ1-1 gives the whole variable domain GAGVSQTPSNKVTEKGKYVELRCDPISGHTALYWYRQSLGQGPEFLIYFQGTGAADDSGLPNDRFFAVRPEGSVSTLKIQRTERGDSAVYLCASSPTGNTEAFFGQGTRLTVV.

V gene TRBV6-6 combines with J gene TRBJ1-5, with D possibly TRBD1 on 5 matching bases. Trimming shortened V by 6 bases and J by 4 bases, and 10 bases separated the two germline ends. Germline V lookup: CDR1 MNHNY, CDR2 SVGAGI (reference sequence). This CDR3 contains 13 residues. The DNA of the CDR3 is TGTGCCAGCAGCCAAGGGGCTAATCAGCCCCAGCATTTT. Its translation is CASSQGANQPQHF.

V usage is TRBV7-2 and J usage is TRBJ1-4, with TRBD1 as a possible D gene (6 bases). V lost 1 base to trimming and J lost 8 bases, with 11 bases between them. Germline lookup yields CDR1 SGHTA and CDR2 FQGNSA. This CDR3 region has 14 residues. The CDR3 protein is CASSLDRVQEKLFF. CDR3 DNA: TGTGCCAGCAGCTTAGACAGGGTTCAGGAAAAACTGTTTTTT. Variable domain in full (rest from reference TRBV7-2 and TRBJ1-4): GAGVSQSPSNKVTEKGKDVELRCDPISGHTALYWYRQSLGQGLEFLIYFQGNSAPDKSGLPSDRFSAERTGGSVSTLTIQRTQQEDSAVYLCASSLDRVQEKLFFGSGTQLSVL.

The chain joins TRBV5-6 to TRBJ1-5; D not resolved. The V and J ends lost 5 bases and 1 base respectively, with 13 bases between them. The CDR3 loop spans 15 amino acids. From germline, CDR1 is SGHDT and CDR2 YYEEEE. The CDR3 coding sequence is TGTGCCAGCAGTAAAGAGGGATGGAGCAATCAGCCCCAGCATTTT. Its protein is CASSKEGWSNQPQHF.

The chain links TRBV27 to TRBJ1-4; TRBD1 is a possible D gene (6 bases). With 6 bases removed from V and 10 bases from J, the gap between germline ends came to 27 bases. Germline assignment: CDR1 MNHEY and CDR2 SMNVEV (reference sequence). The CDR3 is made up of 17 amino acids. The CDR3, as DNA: TGTGCCAGCAGCCGCACCCGAGGTGGGGGGGCGGGAGGAAAACTGTTTTTT. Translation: CASSRTRGGGAGGKLFF.

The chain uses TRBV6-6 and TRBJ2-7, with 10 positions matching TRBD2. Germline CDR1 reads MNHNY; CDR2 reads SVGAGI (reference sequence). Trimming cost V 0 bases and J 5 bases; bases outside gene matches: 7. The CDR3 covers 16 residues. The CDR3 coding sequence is TGTGCCAGCAGTTACTCGACGGCTAGCGGGAGCCACGAGCAGTACTTC. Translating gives CASSYSTASGSHEQYF.

The CDR3 nucleotides read TGCGCCAGCAGCTTGGATCCCTTAGGCGGGGAGGGGGCAGATACGCAGTATTTT. The encoded protein is CASSLDPLGGEGADTQYF. V usage is TRBV5-1 and J usage is TRBJ2-3; D possibly corresponds to TRBD2 (7 bases). The germline V gene has CDR1 SGHRS and CDR2 YFSETQ. The V end lost 0 bases, the J end lost 4 bases, and 21 bases lay between the germline ends. There are 18 residues in the CDR3.

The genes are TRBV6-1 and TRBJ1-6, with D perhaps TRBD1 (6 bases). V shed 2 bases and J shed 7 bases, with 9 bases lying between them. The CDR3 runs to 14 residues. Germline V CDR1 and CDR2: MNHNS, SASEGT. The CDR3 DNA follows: TGTGCCAGCAGTGAACGACAGGAGAATTCACCCCTCCACTTT. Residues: CASSERQENSPLHF.

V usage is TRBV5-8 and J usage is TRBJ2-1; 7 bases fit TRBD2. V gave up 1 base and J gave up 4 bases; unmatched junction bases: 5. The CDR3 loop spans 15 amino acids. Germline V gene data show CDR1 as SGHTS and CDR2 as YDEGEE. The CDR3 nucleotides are TGTGCCAGCAGCTTGCTGCTAGCGGATTACAATGAGCAGTTCTTC. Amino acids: CASSLLLADYNEQFF.

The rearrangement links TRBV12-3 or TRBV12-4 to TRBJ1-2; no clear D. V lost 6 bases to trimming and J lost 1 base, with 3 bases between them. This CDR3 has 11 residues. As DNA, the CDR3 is TGTGCCAGCAGCGGTAACTATGGCTACACCTTC. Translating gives CASSGNYGYTF.

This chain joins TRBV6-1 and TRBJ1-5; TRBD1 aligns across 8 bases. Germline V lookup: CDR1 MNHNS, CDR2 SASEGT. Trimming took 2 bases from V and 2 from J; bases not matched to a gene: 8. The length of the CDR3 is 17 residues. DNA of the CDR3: TGTGCCAGCAGTGAACTTATGGCGACAGGGGGCAATCAGCCCCAGCATTTT. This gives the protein CASSELMATGGNQPQHF.

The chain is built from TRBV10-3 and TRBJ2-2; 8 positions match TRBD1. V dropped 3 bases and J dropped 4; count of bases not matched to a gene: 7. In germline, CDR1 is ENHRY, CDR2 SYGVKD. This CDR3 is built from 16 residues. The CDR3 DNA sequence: TGTGCCATCAGTGAAGGACAGGGATCGCGCACCGGGGAGCTGTTTTTT. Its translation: CAISEGQGSRTGELFF.

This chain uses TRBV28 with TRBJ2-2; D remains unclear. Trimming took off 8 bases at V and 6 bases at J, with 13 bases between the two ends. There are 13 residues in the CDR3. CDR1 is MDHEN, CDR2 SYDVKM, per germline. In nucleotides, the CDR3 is TGTGCCAGCGAGGAAATCCAAGCCGGGGAGCTGTTTTTT. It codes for CASEEIQAGELFF.

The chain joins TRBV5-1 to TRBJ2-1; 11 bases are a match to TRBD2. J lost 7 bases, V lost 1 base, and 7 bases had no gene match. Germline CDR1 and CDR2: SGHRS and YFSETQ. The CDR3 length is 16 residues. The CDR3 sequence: CASSLLLAGEQNEQFF. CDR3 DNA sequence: TGCGCCAGCAGCTTGTTACTAGCGGGAGAACAAAATGAGCAGTTCTTC.

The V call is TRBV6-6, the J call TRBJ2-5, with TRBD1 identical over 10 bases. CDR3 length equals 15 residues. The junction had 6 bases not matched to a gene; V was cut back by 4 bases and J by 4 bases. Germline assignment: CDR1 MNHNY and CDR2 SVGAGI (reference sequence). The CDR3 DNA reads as TGTGCCAGCAGTTTACCGGGACAGGGGCTAGAGACCCAGTACTTC. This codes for CASSLPGQGLETQYF.

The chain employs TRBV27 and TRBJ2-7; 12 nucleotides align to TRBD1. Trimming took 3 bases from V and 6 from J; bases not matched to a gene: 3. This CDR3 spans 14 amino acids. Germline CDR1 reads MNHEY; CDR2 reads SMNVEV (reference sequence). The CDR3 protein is CASSLGQGAGEQYF. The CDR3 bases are TGTGCCAGCAGTTTGGGACAGGGGGCCGGCGAGCAGTACTTC.

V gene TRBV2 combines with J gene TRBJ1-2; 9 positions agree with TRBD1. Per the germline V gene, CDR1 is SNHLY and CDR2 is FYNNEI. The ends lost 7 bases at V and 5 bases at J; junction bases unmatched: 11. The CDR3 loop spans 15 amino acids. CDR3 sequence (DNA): TGTGCCAGCACCGTGGACAGGGGCTTCCTGTATGGCTACACCTTC. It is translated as CASTVDRGFLYGYTF.

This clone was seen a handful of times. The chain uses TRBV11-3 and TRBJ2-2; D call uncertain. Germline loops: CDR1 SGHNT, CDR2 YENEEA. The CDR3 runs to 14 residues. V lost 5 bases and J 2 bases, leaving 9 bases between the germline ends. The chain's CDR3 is CASSQDTNTGELFF. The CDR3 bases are TGTGCCAGCAGCCAAGACACCAACACCGGGGAGCTGTTTTTT.

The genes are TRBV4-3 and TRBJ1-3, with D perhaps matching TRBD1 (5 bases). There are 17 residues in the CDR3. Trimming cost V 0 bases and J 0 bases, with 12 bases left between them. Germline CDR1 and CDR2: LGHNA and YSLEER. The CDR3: CASSQDLGGSSGNTIYF. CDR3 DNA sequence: TGCGCCAGCAGCCAAGATTTGGGGGGGAGCTCTGGAAACACCATATATTTT.

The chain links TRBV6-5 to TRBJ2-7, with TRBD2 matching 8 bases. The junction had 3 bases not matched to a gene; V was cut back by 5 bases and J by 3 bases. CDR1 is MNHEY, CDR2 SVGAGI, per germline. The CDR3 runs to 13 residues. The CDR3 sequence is CASSHREGYEQYF. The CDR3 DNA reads TGTGCCAGCAGTCACCGGGAGGGCTACGAGCAGTACTTC.

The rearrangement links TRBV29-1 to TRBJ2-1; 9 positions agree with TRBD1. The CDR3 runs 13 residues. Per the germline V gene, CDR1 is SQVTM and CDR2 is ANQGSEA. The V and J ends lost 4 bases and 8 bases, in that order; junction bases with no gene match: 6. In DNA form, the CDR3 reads TGCAGCGTTGGCAGGGACAGGGACGATGAGCAGTTCTTC. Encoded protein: CSVGRDRDDEQFF.

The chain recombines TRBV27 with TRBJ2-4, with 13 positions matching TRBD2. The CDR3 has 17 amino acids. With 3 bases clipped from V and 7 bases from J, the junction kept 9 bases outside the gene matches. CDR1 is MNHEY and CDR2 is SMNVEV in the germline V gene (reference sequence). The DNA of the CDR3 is TGTGCCAGCAGTTTCTCTGTAGGGACTAGCGGGGAGAACATTCAGTACTTC. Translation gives CASSFSVGTSGENIQYF.

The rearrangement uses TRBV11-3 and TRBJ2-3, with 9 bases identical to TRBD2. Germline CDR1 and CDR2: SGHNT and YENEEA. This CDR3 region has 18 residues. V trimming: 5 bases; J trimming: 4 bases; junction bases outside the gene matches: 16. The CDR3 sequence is CASSTRGAGGPRADTQYF. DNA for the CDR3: TGTGCCAGCAGCACGAGAGGGGCGGGAGGGCCGAGGGCAGATACGCAGTATTTT.

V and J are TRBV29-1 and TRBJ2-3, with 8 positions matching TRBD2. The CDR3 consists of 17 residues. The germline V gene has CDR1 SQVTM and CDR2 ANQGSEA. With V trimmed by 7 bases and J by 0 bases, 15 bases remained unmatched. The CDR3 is CSATRRGLAGSTDTQYF. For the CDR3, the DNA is TGCAGCGCCACCCGGCGAGGGCTAGCGGGTAGCACAGATACGCAGTATTTT.

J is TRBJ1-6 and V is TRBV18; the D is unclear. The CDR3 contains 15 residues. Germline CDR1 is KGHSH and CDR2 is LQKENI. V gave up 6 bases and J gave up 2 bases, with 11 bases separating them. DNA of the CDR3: TGTGCCAGCTCCCCGATCGGGACCTATAATTCACCCCTCCACTTT. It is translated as CASSPIGTYNSPLHF. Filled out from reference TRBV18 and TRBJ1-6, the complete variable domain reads NAGVMQNPRHLVRRRGQEARLRCSPMKGHSHVYWYRQLPEEGLKFMVYLQKENIIDESGMPKERFSAEFPKEGPSILRIQQVVRGDSAAYFCASSPIGTYNSPLHFGNGTRLTVT.